This T cell receptor beta chain stems from a study of cytomegalovirus exposure and HLA in healthy donors. Study-wide points: What a later analysis showed was that several of the most significant clusters appeared linked to common viral pathogens. Confirmation was obtained in vitro that a few CMV-associated chains are specific for CMV antigens.

With 60 Vbeta and 13 Jbeta primers, the PCR was carried out. This table comes from immunoSEQ multiplex PCR, and its TCRdb copy is limited to in-frame clones, with some not included. The data hold tens of thousands of clones, with about 76% observed a single time. As to this clone: Its antigen is currently unknown.

CDR3 length equals 14 residues. The V gene's germline CDR1 is SGHVS and CDR2 FNYEAQ. V lost 3 bases and J lost 6, with 12 bases in between. This TCR was recovered from a man aged 30 to 45 in good health and CMV-seropositive. This chain joins TRBV7-6 and TRBJ2-1; perhaps TRBD1 as D (5 bases). Specimen: PBMCs. DNA for the CDR3: TGTGCCAGCAGCTTGATGGGGCGCGGCAATGAGCAGTTCTTC. Translated, it gives CASSLMGRGNEQFF.